A single sample is the source of the 2 T cell receptor beta chains below, sequenced in a study of early stage breast cancer tumors. Some clones are missing from TCRdb's copy, which holds only in-frame ones; the method was immunoSEQ multiplex PCR. The repertoire holds around 51,000 clones, with over 75% as singletons. Source material: blood. These receptors were taken from a person aged 35 to 50 with breast cancer.

This clone was detected a few times. This chain joins TRBV9 and TRBJ1-2; unclear D gene. This CDR3 comprises 12 residues. V lost 0 bases and J 7 bases, leaving 7 bases between the germline ends. Germline lookup yields CDR1 SGDLS and CDR2 YYNGEE. CDR3 nucleotides: TGTGCCAGCAGCGTAGGTAATGGTGGCTACACCTTC. Encoded protein: CASSVGNGGYTF.

Note on this clone: The junction does not match germline at one end; this may be a read error. V and J are TRBV2 and TRBJ2-6; no reliable D call. There are 14 residues in the CDR3. Germline lookup yields CDR1 SNHLY and CDR2 FYNNEI. CDR3 sequence: CASREGSGANVLTF. The CDR3 DNA sequence: TGTGCCAGCAGGGAAGGATCTGGGGCCAACGTCCTGACTTTC.